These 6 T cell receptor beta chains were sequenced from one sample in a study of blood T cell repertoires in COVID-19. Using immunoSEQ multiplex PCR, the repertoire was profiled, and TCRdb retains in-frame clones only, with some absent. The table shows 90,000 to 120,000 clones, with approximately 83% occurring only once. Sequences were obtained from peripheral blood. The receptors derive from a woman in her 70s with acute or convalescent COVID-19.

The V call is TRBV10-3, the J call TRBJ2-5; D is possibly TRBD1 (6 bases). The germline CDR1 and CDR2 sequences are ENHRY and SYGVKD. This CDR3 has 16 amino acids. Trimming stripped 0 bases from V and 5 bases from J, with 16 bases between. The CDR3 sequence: CAISESGLGARETQYF. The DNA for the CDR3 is TGTGCCATCAGTGAGTCAGGTCTGGGGGCGCGGGAGACCCAGTACTTC.

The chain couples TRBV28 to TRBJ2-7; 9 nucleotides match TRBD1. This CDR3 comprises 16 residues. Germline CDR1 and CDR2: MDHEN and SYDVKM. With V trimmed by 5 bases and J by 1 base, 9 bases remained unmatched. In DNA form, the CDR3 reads TGTGCCAGCAGTACTCAGACAGGGGGTAGGTCCTACGAGCAGTACTTC. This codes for CASSTQTGGRSYEQYF. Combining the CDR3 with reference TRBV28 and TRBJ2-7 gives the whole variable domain DVKVTQSSRYLVKRTGEKVFLECVQDMDHENMFWYRQDPGLGLRLIYFSYDVKMKEKGDIPEGYSVSREKKERFSLILESASTNQTSMYLCASSTQTGGRSYEQYFGPGTRLTVT.

CDR3 coding DNA: TGTGCCAGCAGTCTCGGACTAGCGGGGGTATACAATGAGCAGTTCTTC. Protein: CASSLGLAGVYNEQFF. The rearrangement links TRBV28 to TRBJ2-1, with 13 bases matching TRBD2. CDR3 length: 16 residues. The V and J ends lost 5 bases and 4 bases, in that order; junction bases with no gene match: 5. The germline CDR1 and CDR2 sequences are MDHEN and SYDVKM.

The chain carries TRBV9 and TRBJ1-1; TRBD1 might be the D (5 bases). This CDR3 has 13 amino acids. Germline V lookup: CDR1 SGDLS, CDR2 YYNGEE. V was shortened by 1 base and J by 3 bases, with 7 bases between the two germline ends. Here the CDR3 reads CASSVSRDTEAFF. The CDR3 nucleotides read TGTGCCAGCAGCGTATCCAGGGACACTGAAGCTTTCTTT.

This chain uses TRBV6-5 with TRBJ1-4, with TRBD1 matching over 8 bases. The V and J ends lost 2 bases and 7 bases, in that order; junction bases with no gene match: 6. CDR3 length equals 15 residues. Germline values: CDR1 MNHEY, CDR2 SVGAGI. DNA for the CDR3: TGTGCCAGCAGTTACGGCAGGGGGCTTGGTGAAAAACTGTTTTTT. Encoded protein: CASSYGRGLGEKLFF.

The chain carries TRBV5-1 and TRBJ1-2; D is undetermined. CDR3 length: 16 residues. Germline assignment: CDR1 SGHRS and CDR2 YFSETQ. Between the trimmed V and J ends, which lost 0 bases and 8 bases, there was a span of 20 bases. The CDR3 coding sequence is TGCGCCAGCAGCTTGGCCGCGGAGGAGAACCTCGGGGGCTACACCTTC. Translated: CASSLAAEENLGGYTF. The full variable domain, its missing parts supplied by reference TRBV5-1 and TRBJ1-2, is KAGVTQTPRYLIKTRGQQVTLSCSPISGHRSVSWYQQTPGQGLQFLFEYFSETQRNKGNFPGRFSGRQFSNSRSEMNVSTLELGDSALYLCASSLAAEENLGGYTFGSGTRLTVV.